A selection of T cell receptor beta chains follows, all from one sample in a study of blood T cell repertoires in COVID-19. The assay was immunoSEQ multiplex PCR, and TCRdb's table has in-frame clones only and misses some. Of about 210,000 clones in the sample, 88% were seen once. The sample consisted of peripheral blood. Every receptor here comes from a man aged 65 to 85 with acute or convalescent COVID-19. The CDR3 runs from the conserved cysteine through the conserved F or W. A D gene is named only where the DNA matches it firmly. The size entry is marked missing in some rows and otherwise reads once, few, many or a size class.

>NA|TRBJ1-3|NA|TRBV2
TGTGCCAGCAGCGTACAGGACCTCTCTGGAAACACCATATATTTT
CASSVQDLSGNTIYF
>NA|TRBJ1-5|NA|TRBV12-3/TRBV12-4
TGTGCCAGCAGTTTATCGACGGGTCAGCCCCAGCATTTT
CASSLSTGQPQHF
>NA|TRBJ1-1|TRBD1|TRBV2
TGTGCCAGCAGTGGGGACAGTTACATGAACACTGAAGCTTTCTTT
CASSGDSYMNTEAFF
>NA|TRBJ2-7|NA|TRBV7-9
TGTGCCAGCAGCTTAGTCACGGGTGATTCCTACGAGCAGTACTTC
CASSLVTGDSYEQYF
>NA|TRBJ1-5|NA|TRBV5-8
TGTGCCAGCAGCTCAGGACATCATAGCAATCAGCCCCAGCATTTT
CASSSGHHSNQPQHF
>NA|TRBJ2-4|TRBD1|TRBV18
TGTGCCAGCTCACCAGGACAGGGGGTAGCCAAAAACATTCAGTACTTC
CASSPGQGVAKNIQYF
>NA|TRBJ2-7|TRBD2|TRBV27
TGTGCCAGCAGTTTAGGGACTAGCGGGTACGAGCAGTACTTC
CASSLGTSGYEQYF
>NA|TRBJ2-7|TRBD2|TRBV7-8
TGTGCCAGCAGCTTAGGGATCGGGAGGGCCGGCGAGCAGTACTTC
CASSLGIGRAGEQYF
>NA|TRBJ2-2|TRBD1|TRBV9
TGTGCCAGCAGCGTAGCGAGGACAGGAGAAACCGGGGAGCTGTTTTTT
CASSVARTGETGELFF
>NA|TRBJ1-4|NA|TRBV10-3
TGTGCCATCAGTGAGTCCGGGGGTTTCGGCGAAAAACTGTTTTTT
CAISESGGFGEKLFF
>NA|TRBJ2-6|TRBD1|TRBV3-1/TRBV3-2
TGTGCCAGCAGAAACAGGGGTAACTCTCTGGCGGGGGCCAACGTCCTGACTTTC
CASRNRGNSLAGANVLTF
>NA|TRBJ2-3|TRBD2|TRBV5-1
TGCGCCAGCAGCTTATCGAGCGGGAGCCCAGATACGCAGTATTTT
CASSLSSGSPDTQYF
>NA|TRBJ2-2|NA|TRBV28
TGTGCCAGCAGTTTTAGACAGGCTTCGATCGGGGAGCTGTTTTTT
CASSFRQASIGELFF
>once|TRBJ2-7|NA|TRBV24-1
TGTGCCACCAGTGATTTGCCGGGGGACAGTGGGTTCAGGCTACGTAGGGAGCAGTACTTC
CATSDLPGDSGFRLRREQYF
>NA|TRBJ1-4|NA|TRBV6-5
TGTGCCAGCAGTTACTCATACCGGGTGGAAAAACTGTTTTTT
CASSYSYRVEKLFF
>NA|TRBJ1-1|NA|TRBV5-8
TGTGCCAGCAGCTTGGTAGCGGGGATGAACACTGAAGCTTTCTTT
CASSLVAGMNTEAFF
>NA|TRBJ2-7|NA|TRBV11-1
TGTGCCAGCAGCTTACAGGGCTACGAGCAGTACTTC
CASSLQGYEQYF
>NA|TRBJ2-1|NA|TRBV10-3
TGTGCCATCAGTGAGTCGACTCATACGAGTGAGCAGTTCTTC
CAISESTHTSEQFF
>NA|TRBJ2-2|NA|TRBV7-2
TGTGCCAGCAGCTTAGTTGAGTCGAACACCGGGGAGCTGTTTTTT
CASSLVESNTGELFF
>NA|TRBJ2-5|TRBD1|TRBV18
TGTGCCAGCTCATGGACAGGGGGCCCCCAAGAGACCCAGTACTTC
CASSWTGGPQETQYF
>NA|TRBJ2-1|NA|TRBV7-3
TGTGCCAGCAGCTTAGGCGGGCCTAGCTCCTACAATGAGCAGTTCTTC
CASSLGGPSSYNEQFF
>NA|TRBJ1-3|TRBD1|TRBV5-1
TGCGCCAGCAGCCGCGGGACAGGGAGGTACACCATATATTTT
CASSRGTGRYTIYF
>NA|TRBJ1-6|TRBD1|TRBV25-1
TGTGCCAGCAGTGAATGGGACAGGGGGGATAATTCACCCCTCCACTTT
CASSEWDRGDNSPLHF
>NA|TRBJ2-1|TRBD2|TRBV5-5
TGTGCCAGCAGCTGGTGGACTAGCGGGAGAAATGAGCAGTTCTTC
CASSWWTSGRNEQFF
>NA|TRBJ2-3|NA|TRBV28
TGTGCCAGCAGTTCTGGGGACAAGGCGTCAGATACGCAGTATTTT
CASSSGDKASDTQYF
>NA|TRBJ2-7|TRBD2|TRBV10-3
TGTGCCATCAGTGAGTCGTGGGGGGGTGAGGGCGAGCAGTACTTC
CAISESWGGEGEQYF
>NA|TRBJ1-5|NA|TRBV5-5
TGTGCCAGCAGCTTAACAGGGATTGTACAGCCCCAGCATTTT
CASSLTGIVQPQHF
>NA|TRBJ2-7|TRBD2|TRBV27
TGTGCCAGCAGTTTTTTTAGCGGGAGCCCCTACGAGCAGTACTTC
CASSFFSGSPYEQYF
>NA|TRBJ1-2|TRBD1|TRBV24-1
TGTGCCACCCAAGGACAGGGGGGTTTGGCAGACTATGGCTACACCTTC
CATQGQGGLADYGYTF
>NA|TRBJ1-1|TRBD1|TRBV5-1
TGCGCCAGCAGCTTGGTTACAGGGGGCTTACACACTGAAGCTTTCTTT
CASSLVTGGLHTEAFF
>NA|TRBJ2-6|NA|TRBV19
TGTGCCAGTAGTATACTAGCGTTATACTCTGGGGCCAACGTCCTGACTTTC
CASSILALYSGANVLTF
>NA|TRBJ2-1|NA|TRBV2
TGTGCCAGCAGTGAAGAGGCGGGTCGCAATGAGCAGTTCTTC
CASSEEAGRNEQFF
>NA|TRBJ1-5|NA|TRBV6-2/TRBV6-3
TGTGCCAGCAGTTACGGGACTCCGGGGCAAGGTCAGCCCCAGCATTTT
CASSYGTPGQGQPQHF
>few|TRBJ2-1|TRBD2|TRBV9
TGTGCCAGCAGCGTAGGGGGGACTAGCGGGAGTAATGAGCAGTTCTTC
CASSVGGTSGSNEQFF
>NA|TRBJ2-2|NA|TRBV5-1
TGCGCCAGCACGGCGAACACCGGGGAGCTGTTTTTT
CASTANTGELFF
>NA|TRBJ2-7|NA|TRBV3-1/TRBV3-2
TGTGCCAGCAGCCCCTCAGTTTCCCCCCCCTACGAGCAGTACTTC
CASSPSVSPPYEQYF
>NA|TRBJ1-5|TRBD1|TRBV19
TGTGCCAGTAGTAGGGCAGGGGGTAATATTCAGCCCCAGCATTTT
CASSRAGGNIQPQHF